Sequencing of this T cell receptor (beta chain) was carried out in a study of somatic mutations in cytotoxic T cells in rheumatoid arthritis. Study background: Right after diagnosis, and before any treatment had started, patient peripheral blood (under 33 ml EDTA) was drawn.

The method was immunoSEQ multiplex PCR; TCRdb's version includes in-frame clones alone and lacks a portion of them. The sample shows roughly 20,000 clones, more than 65% of them seen only once. The sequence came from an adult with rheumatoid arthritis. The source material was CD8+ T cells sorted from blood.

CDR3 bases: TGCGCCAGCAGCCCGTTAAGAAGGCCAGCAATCTCTGGAAACACCATATATTTT. Its protein is CASSPLRRPAISGNTIYF. The chain links TRBV5-1 to TRBJ1-3; D unresolved. This CDR3 comprises 18 residues. Germline CDR1 is SGHRS and CDR2 is YFSETQ. The V end lost 4 bases, the J end lost 0 bases, and 20 bases lay between the germline ends.